This entry lists 17 T cell receptor beta chains sequenced from one sample in a study of blood T cells in healthy people across ages. Together with a sample-barcoded 5' primer, a J-beta primer mix was included in a second PCR lasting about 7 to 11 cycles. TCRdb re-called the 5' RACE reads with MiXCR, one entry per CDR3 protein. The sample has some 1.7 million distinct CDR3 sequences, 25% to 30% seen once. The specimen was blood. These TCRs come from a woman aged 25 to 39 in good health.

This chain connects TRBV9 to TRBJ2-3; D remains unclear. V lost 0 bases and J lost 2, with 10 bases in between. Per germline, CDR1 SGDLS and CDR2 YYNGEE. The length of the CDR3 is 15 residues. The DNA for the CDR3 is TGTGCCAGCAGCGTAGGCGTGCGGTTCACAGATACGCAGTATTTT. The encoded protein is CASSVGVRFTDTQYF.

This clonotype was counted a few times. This chain uses TRBV7-2 with TRBJ1-2; no clear D. Germline lookup yields CDR1 SGHTA and CDR2 FQGNSA. Trimming stripped 8 bases from V and 5 bases from J, with 18 bases between. This CDR3 has 14 residues. In nucleotides, the CDR3 is TGTGCCAGCGTGCGAATACGGGATAGGTATGGCTACACCTTC. It specifies CASVRIRDRYGYTF.

This clonotype was counted ten times or more. J is TRBJ2-1 and V is TRBV7-7; 8 bases map to TRBD2. Germline CDR1 SSHAT, CDR2 FNYEAQ (reference sequence). The CDR3 is 15 residues long. V lost 2 bases and J lost 5; bases outside the gene matches: 5. The CDR3 sequence is CASSLSSGGDNEQFF. The CDR3 coding sequence is TGTGCCAGCAGCTTATCAAGCGGGGGAGACAATGAGCAGTTCTTC.

As concerns this clonotype: The junction and the germline gene differ at one end; a read error may be behind it. The genes are TRBV6-1 and TRBJ2-7; D is perhaps TRBD1 (6 bases). CDR3 size: 14 residues. Germline V lookup: CDR1 MNHNS, CDR2 SASEGT. The CDR3 bases are TGTGCCAGCAGCGTACAGGGAGATCCCTACGAGCAGCACTTC. Translating it yields CASSVQGDPYEQHF.

There are a few counts of this clonotype. This sequence joins TRBV12-5 and TRBJ2-3; 7 nucleotides agree with TRBD1. The germline CDR1 and CDR2 sequences are LGHNT and FRNRAP. V gave up 6 bases and J gave up 2 bases; unmatched junction bases: 8. The CDR3 sequence is 15 residues long. The CDR3: CASGPGQPFTDTQYF. The CDR3 DNA is TGTGCTAGTGGCCCGGGACAGCCCTTCACAGATACGCAGTATTTT.

V usage is TRBV7-9 and J usage is TRBJ2-1; TRBD2 matches at 14 bases. The CDR3 loop spans 17 amino acids. CDR1 is SEHNR, CDR2 FQNEAQ, per germline (reference sequence). V was clipped by 5 bases and J by 7 bases; unmatched bases: 10. The CDR3 coding sequence is TGTGCCAGCAGCCCCCTAGGACTAGCGGGAGGTAGGAATGAGCAGTTCTTC. Amino acid sequence: CASSPLGLAGGRNEQFF.

This clonotype came up many times. The genes are TRBV12-3 or TRBV12-4 and TRBJ1-2; 10 bases map to TRBD1. The CDR3 is 14 amino acids. The V segment lost 3 bases and the J segment 5 bases; nucleotides outside the gene matches: 3. The CDR3 loop is CASSLDRGKYGYTF. CDR3 coding DNA: TGTGCCAGCAGTTTGGACAGGGGGAAATATGGCTACACCTTC.

The genes are TRBV20-1 and TRBJ2-4, with D perhaps given as TRBD1 or TRBD2 (5 bases each). V lost 5 bases and J lost 13, with 18 bases in between. This CDR3 is 12 amino acids long. CDR1 is DFQATT and CDR2 is SNEGSKA in the germline V gene (reference sequence). The CDR3 sequence: CSAWDPGDEQYF. For the CDR3, the DNA is TGCAGTGCTTGGGACCCTGGCGATGAGCAGTACTTC.

This chain joins TRBV4-1 and TRBJ1-5, with D hard to call. V was clipped by 5 bases and J by 4 bases, with 12 bases between them. Germline-derived CDR1 and CDR2 are MGHRA and YSYEKL. The CDR3 has 14 residues. In DNA, the CDR3 is TGCGCCAGCAGCGAAGTCCTCGCGAATCAGCCCCAGCATTTT. Translated, it gives CASSEVLANQPQHF.

V gene TRBV7-2 combines with J gene TRBJ2-2, with D perhaps given as TRBD1 or TRBD2 (6 bases each). V was shortened by 5 bases and J by 6 bases, with 19 bases between the two germline ends. There are 16 residues in the CDR3. CDR1 is SGHTA, CDR2 FQGNSA, per germline. The DNA of the CDR3 is TGTGCCAGCAGCCGAACGGGGGCAGGGGAAGCCGGGGAGCTGTTTTTT. This translates into CASSRTGAGEAGELFF.

The CDR3 spells CTPTLAGDLDTQYF. For the CDR3, the DNA is TGCACGCCCACCCTAGCGGGGGATTTAGATACGCAGTATTTT. The chain links TRBV20-1 to TRBJ2-3, with 10 bases lining up with TRBD2. Germline-derived CDR1 and CDR2 are DFQATT and SNEGSKA (reference sequence). The CDR3 runs to 14 residues.

This clonotype was observed a handful of times. J is TRBJ2-5 and V is TRBV20-1; 12 nucleotides align to TRBD2. CDR1 and CDR2 from the germline V gene are DFQATT and SNEGSKA (reference sequence). Trimming removed 4 bases from V and 5 bases from J; junction bases left unmatched: 14. The length of the CDR3 is 17 residues. The CDR3 DNA sequence: TGCAGTGCTAAACCCCGAGGGCTAGCGGGAGGGCCTGAGACCCAGTACTTC. As protein: CSAKPRGLAGGPETQYF.

The sample holds a few counts of this clonotype. The chain links TRBV4-1 to TRBJ2-1; TRBD2 might be the D (7 bases). CDR1 MGHRA and CDR2 YSYEKL come from the germline V gene. Trimming removed 1 base from V and 10 bases from J, with 17 bases in between. The CDR3 has 15 residues. The CDR3 spells CASSQGWGGGDEQFF. As DNA, the CDR3 is TGCGCCAGCAGCCAAGGCTGGGGGGGGGGCGACGAGCAGTTCTTC.

This CDR3 reads CATRTSNTEAFF. The DNA of the CDR3 is TGTGCCACCAGGACCTCCAACACTGAAGCTTTCTTT. The rearrangement joins TRBV15 to TRBJ1-1; D not resolved. The CDR3 runs to 12 residues. CDR1 is LNHNV and CDR2 is YYDKDF in the germline V gene (reference sequence). V dropped 6 bases and J dropped 2 bases, with 7 bases sitting between them.

The chain recombines TRBV7-2 with TRBJ2-7; 8 nucleotides match TRBD2. V lost 1 base and J lost 0; bases outside the gene matches: 8. From germline, CDR1 is SGHTA and CDR2 FQGNSA. This CDR3 is 17 amino acids long. The CDR3, as DNA: TGTGCCAGCAGCTTAGAAGTACGCGGGAGGAGCTCCTACGAGCAGTACTTC. Its protein product is CASSLEVRGRSSYEQYF.

The chain uses TRBV7-2 and TRBJ2-7; tentative D call: TRBD2 (5 bases). The CDR3 sequence is 15 residues long. Trimming shortened V by 4 bases and J by 2 bases, and 15 bases separated the two germline ends. The germline CDR1 and CDR2 sequences are SGHTA and FQGNSA. CDR3 sequence (DNA): TGTGCCAGCAGCTCGCCTGCTAGCCCCACCTACGAGCAGTACTTC. This gives the protein CASSSPASPTYEQYF.

This sequence joins TRBV6-6 and TRBJ1-1; D gene uncertain. CDR3 length: 13 residues. V was pared by 0 bases and J by 4 bases, with 6 bases between. Germline CDR1 MNHNY, CDR2 SVGAGI (reference sequence). This CDR3 reads CASSYSKSTEAFF. CDR3 nucleotides: TGTGCCAGCAGTTACTCCAAAAGCACTGAAGCTTTCTTT.